Listed here are 4 T cell receptor beta chains from one sample, sequenced in a study of regulatory T cells in long-lasting Graves disease. The time point: newly diagnosed GD, antithyroid drugs for less than 3 months. The TCR library was made from RNA that had been extracted from PBMCs in TRIzol. With iRepertoire HTBI primers and Arm-PCR of CDR3 regions, TCR beta libraries were built. TCRdb redid the calling of the multiplex PCR reads with MiXCR, one entry per CDR3 protein. The data show approximately 310,000 distinct CDR3 sequences, 15% to 20% seen once. The specimen comprised peripheral blood mononuclear cells (PBMCs), sampled at new diagnosis, from a patient treated with antithyroid drugs. These receptors all come from a female donor with Graves disease.

This clonotype was seen many times. The chain employs TRBV19 and TRBJ1-2; possibly TRBD1 for D (6 bases). The germline gives CDR1 LNHDA, CDR2 SQIVND (reference sequence). The V end lost 3 bases, the J end lost 3 bases, and 11 bases lay between the germline ends. The CDR3 spans 14 residues. CDR3 nucleotide sequence: TGTGCCAGTAGTATGTGGGGGCAGGACTATGGCTACACCTTC. Protein sequence: CASSMWGQDYGYTF.

With respect to this clonotype: This may come from a read error, since a much larger clone is one base off. The missing conserved phenylalanine or tryptophan at the end of this CDR3 makes a read error likely. This chain links TRBV30 with TRBJ2-1, with TRBD1 matching over 8 bases. J lost 8 bases, V lost 1 base, and 4 bases had no gene match. Germline V gene data show CDR1 as GTSNPN and CDR2 as SVGIG (reference sequence). This CDR3 is 13 amino acids long. Here the CDR3 reads CAWSAGGGDEQFL. As DNA, the CDR3 is TGTGCCTGGAGTGCAGGGGGCGGGGATGAGCAGTTCTTG.

This clonotype is classed as medium-sized. This chain connects TRBV11-2 to TRBJ1-4; D is uncertain. V lost 2 bases, J lost 6 bases, and 7 bases lay in between. The CDR3 runs to 13 residues. Germline CDR1 reads SGHAT; CDR2 reads FQNNGV. The CDR3 reads CASSLSRHEKLFF. CDR3 coding DNA: TGTGCCAGCAGCTTATCCCGTCATGAAAAACTGTTTTTT.

This clonotype was detected many times. The rearrangement joins TRBV30 to TRBJ2-7; tentatively, D is TRBD1 (6 bases). Germline CDR1 GTSNPN, CDR2 SVGIG (reference sequence). The CDR3 extends over 14 amino acids. V was shortened by 0 bases and J by 2 bases, with 11 bases between the two germline ends. The CDR3 loop is CAWSVLQGPYEQYF. The DNA of the CDR3 is TGTGCCTGGAGTGTACTACAGGGCCCCTACGAGCAGTACTTC. Complete variable domain (other parts from reference TRBV30 and TRBJ2-7): SQTIHQWPATLVQPVGSPLSLECTVEGTSNPNLYWYRQAAGRGLQLLFYSVGIGQISSEVPQNLSASRPQDRQFILSSKKLLLSDSGFYLCAWSVLQGPYEQYFGPGTRLTVT.